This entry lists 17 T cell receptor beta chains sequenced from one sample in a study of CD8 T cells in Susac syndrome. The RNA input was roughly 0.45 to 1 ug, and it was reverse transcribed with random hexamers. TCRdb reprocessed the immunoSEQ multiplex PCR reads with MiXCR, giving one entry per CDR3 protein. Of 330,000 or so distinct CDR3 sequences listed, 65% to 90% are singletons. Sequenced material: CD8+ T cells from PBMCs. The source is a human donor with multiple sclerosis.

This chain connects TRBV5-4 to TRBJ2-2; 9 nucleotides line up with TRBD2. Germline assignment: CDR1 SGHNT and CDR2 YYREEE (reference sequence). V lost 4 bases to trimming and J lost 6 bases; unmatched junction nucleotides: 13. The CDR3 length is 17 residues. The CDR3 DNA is TGTGCCAGCAGCCCCCCCGGATTGACTAGCGGCGCCGGGGAGCTGTTTTTT. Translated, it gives CASSPPGLTSGAGELFF.

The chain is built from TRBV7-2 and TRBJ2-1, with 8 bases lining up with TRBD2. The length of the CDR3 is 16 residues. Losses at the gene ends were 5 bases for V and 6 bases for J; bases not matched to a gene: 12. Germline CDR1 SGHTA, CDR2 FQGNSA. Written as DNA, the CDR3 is TGTGCCAGCAGCGTCATAGCGGGGTCTCAAGGCAATGAGCAGTTCTTC. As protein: CASSVIAGSQGNEQFF.

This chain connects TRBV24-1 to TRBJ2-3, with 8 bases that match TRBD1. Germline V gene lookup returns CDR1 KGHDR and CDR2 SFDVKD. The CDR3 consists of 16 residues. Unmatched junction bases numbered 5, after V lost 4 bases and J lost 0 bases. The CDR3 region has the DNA TGTGCCACCAGTGAGCCGGACAGGGAAAGCACAGATACGCAGTATTTT. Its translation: CATSEPDRESTDTQYF.

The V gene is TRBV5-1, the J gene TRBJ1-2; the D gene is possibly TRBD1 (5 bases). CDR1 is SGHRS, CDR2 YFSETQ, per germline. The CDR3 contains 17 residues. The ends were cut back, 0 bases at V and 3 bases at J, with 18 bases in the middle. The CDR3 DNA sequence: TGCGCCAGCAGCTTGGGGGGCCAGCGCGCGCTCCACTATGGCTACACCTTC. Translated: CASSLGGQRALHYGYTF.

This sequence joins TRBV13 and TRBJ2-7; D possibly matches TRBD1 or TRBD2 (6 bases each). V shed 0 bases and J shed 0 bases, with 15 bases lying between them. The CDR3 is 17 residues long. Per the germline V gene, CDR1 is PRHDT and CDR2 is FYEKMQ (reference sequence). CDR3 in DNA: TGTGCCAGCAGCTTAGGCCGGGGGCAGGCCCTCTCCTACGAGCAGTACTTC. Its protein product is CASSLGRGQALSYEQYF.

The CDR3 spells CASSYGILDTQYF. In nucleotides, the CDR3 is TGTGCCAGCAGTTACGGCATCTTAGATACGCAGTATTTT. The rearrangement uses TRBV6-5 and TRBJ2-3, with D unclear. V lost 2 bases to trimming and J lost 5 bases, with 8 bases between them. CDR1 MNHEY and CDR2 SVGAGI come from the germline V gene. CDR3 length: 13 amino acids.

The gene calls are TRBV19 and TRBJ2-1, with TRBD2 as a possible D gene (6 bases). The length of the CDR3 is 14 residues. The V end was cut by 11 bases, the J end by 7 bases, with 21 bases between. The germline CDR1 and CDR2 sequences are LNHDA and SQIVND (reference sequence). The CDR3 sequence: CAAVGGKGTNEQFF. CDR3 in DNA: TGTGCCGCGGTTGGGGGGAAGGGTACAAATGAGCAGTTCTTC.

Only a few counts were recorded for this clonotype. CDR3 residues: CASSLLGYDYEQYF. DNA of the CDR3: TGTGCCAGCAGTTTACTGGGGTACGACTACGAGCAGTACTTC. This sequence joins TRBV27 and TRBJ2-7; no firm D call. V lost 2 bases and J lost 3, with 11 bases in between. CDR3 length equals 14 residues. Germline assignment: CDR1 MNHEY and CDR2 SMNVEV (reference sequence).

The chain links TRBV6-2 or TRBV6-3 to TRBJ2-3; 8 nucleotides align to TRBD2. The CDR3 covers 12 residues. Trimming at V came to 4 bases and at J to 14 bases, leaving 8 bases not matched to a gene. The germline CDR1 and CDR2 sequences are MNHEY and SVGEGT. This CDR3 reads CASSSLAGAWYF. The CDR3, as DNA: TGTGCCAGCAGTTCCCTAGCGGGTGCGTGGTATTTT.

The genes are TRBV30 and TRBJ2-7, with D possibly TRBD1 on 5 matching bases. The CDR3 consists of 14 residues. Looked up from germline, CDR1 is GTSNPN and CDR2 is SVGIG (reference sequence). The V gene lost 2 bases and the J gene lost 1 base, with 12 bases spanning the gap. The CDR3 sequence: CAWSPDIVSYEQYF. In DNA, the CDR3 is TGTGCCTGGAGTCCGGACATAGTATCCTACGAGCAGTACTTC. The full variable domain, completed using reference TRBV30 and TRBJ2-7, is SQTIHQWPATLVQPVGSPLSLECTVEGTSNPNLYWYRQAAGRGLQLLFYSVGIGQISSEVPQNLSASRPQDRQFILSSKKLLLSDSGFYLCAWSPDIVSYEQYFGPGTRLTVT.

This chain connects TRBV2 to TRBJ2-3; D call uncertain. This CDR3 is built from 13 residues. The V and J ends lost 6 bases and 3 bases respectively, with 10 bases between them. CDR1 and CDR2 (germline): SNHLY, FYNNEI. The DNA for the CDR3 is TGTGCCAGCAGCGCATGGTTGACAGATACGCAGTATTTT. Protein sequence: CASSAWLTDTQYF.

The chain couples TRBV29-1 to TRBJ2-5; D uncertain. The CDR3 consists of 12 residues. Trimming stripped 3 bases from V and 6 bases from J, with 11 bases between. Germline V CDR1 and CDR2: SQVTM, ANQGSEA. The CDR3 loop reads CSVEVGGKTQYF. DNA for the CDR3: TGCAGCGTTGAGGTGGGCGGCAAGACCCAGTACTTC.

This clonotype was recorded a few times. This CDR3 reads CASSLGQAYNEQFF. The DNA of the CDR3 is TGTGCCAGCAGTTTGGGGCAGGCCTACAATGAGCAGTTCTTC. The gene calls are TRBV27 and TRBJ2-1, with a possible D match to TRBD1 (5 bases). The CDR3 contains 14 residues. Trimming pared 3 bases from V and 2 bases from J, leaving 8 bases between. Germline CDR1 MNHEY, CDR2 SMNVEV (reference sequence).

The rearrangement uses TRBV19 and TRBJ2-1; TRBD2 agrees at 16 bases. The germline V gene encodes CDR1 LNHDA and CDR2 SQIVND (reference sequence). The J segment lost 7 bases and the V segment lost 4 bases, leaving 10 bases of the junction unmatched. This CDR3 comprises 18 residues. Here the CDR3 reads CASSTGLAGGPGRNEQFF. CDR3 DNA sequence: TGTGCCAGTAGTACGGGACTAGCGGGAGGGCCGGGTAGGAATGAGCAGTTCTTC.

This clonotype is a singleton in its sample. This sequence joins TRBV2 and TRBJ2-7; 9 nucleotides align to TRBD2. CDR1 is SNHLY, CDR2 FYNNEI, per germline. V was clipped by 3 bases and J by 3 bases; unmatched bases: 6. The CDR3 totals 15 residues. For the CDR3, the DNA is TGTGCCAGCAGTGAGTGGACTAGCGTAATCTACGAGCAGTACTTC. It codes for CASSEWTSVIYEQYF.

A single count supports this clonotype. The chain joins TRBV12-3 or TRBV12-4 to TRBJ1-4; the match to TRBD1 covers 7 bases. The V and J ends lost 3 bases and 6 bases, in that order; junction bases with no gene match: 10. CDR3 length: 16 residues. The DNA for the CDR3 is TGTGCCAGCAGTTTTTTTATTAGGGACAGCGATGAAAAACTGTTTTTT. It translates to CASSFFIRDSDEKLFF.

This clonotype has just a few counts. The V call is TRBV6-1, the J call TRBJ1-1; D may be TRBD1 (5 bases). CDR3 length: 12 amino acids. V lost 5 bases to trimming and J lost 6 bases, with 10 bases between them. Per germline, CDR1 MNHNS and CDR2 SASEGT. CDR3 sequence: CASSPEGAEAFF. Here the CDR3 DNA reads TGTGCCAGCAGTCCTGAAGGGGCTGAAGCTTTCTTT.